These T cell receptor beta chains were read from a single sample in a study of CXCR3-negative and CXCR3-positive naive CD8 T cells. One entry per CDR3 protein, without DNA, is what TCRdb gives after re-calling the 5' RACE reads. Its table records about 90,000 distinct CDR3 sequences. The sequencing input was naive CXCR3+ CD8+ T cells from blood. The receptors shown here come from a human donor in good health. Some clones in this sample may be carry-over from other donors' samples. The CDR3 runs from the conserved cysteine through the conserved F or W.

TRBV6-5,TRBJ1-5,CASSRQGSQPQHF
TRBV6-2/TRBV6-3,TRBJ2-7,CASSPPGTGVYEQYF
TRBV7-8,TRBJ1-1,CASSAFTRREWGGGPTEAFF
TRBV7-9,TRBJ2-5,CASSGVQETQYF
TRBV13,TRBJ2-7,CASRTGTEGEQYF
TRBV27,TRBJ1-4,CASSFEAQNEKLFF
TRBV14,TRBJ2-7,CASSSSLGGGQTYEQYF
TRBV7-9,TRBJ2-5,CASSTGLAGLQETQYF
TRBV20-1,TRBJ1-5,CSAPSSGFNQPQHF
TRBV7-9,TRBJ1-1,CASSYDSNTEAFF